Given below is one T cell receptor beta chain in context. The antigen remains undetermined. This entry belongs to a study of PD-1 blockade in classical Hodgkin lymphoma. Study-wide findings and caveats: Among the patients, those starting nivolumab under 1 year after ASCT were excluded. Reported findings placed baseline TCR diversity lower in newly diagnosed patients (compared with healthy donors). Partial responders and progressors had significantly lower baseline TCR diversity.

Clones were read by immunoSEQ multiplex PCR, and TCRdb kept only the in-frame ones, dropping some. The sample yields tens of thousands of clones, about 88% seen once. This CDR3 has 12 amino acids. The V gene's germline CDR1 is MNHNY and CDR2 SVGAGI (reference sequence). Trimming stripped 3 bases from V and 6 bases from J, with 9 bases between. Each of the patients experienced relapse following autologous stem cell transplantation, and their brentuximab vedotin exposure differed. The chain is built from TRBV6-6 and TRBJ2-7, with a weak D call TRBD2 (5 bases). This receptor was identified in a human donor with classical Hodgkin lymphoma. This sample comprised peripheral blood mononuclear cells (PBMCs), obtained before the second cycle of nivolumab. CDR3 amino acids: CASSYVSAEQYF. The CDR3 region has the DNA TGTGCCAGCAGTTATGTTAGCGCCGAGCAGTACTTC.